This is a list of T cell receptor beta chains from one sample in a study of identical twins. TCRdb redid the calling of the 5' RACE reads with MiXCR, one entry per CDR3 protein. The table shows about 900,000 distinct CDR3 sequences, with more than 9% occurring only once. The sample also formed part of further work on yellow fever vaccine responses in identical twins.

The sequencing sample was made of PBMCs. These receptors came from a woman between 18 and 29 years old in good health. Each CDR3 is given with its conserved first and last residue. The D gene is left open where the match is weak. Part of the rows lack a size; the others show once, few, many or a class for expanded clones.

j_gene,d_gene,v_gene,abundance,len,CDR3nt,CDR3aa
TRBJ2-3,NA,TRBV5-6,many,13,TGTGCCAGCAGCTTGAAGGATACAGATACGCAGTATTTT,CASSLKDTDTQYF
TRBJ2-1,NA,TRBV29-1,NA,11,TGCAGCGGCCGTCGCTACAATGAGCAGTTCTTC,CSGRRYNEQFF
TRBJ2-1,NA,TRBV4-2,many,16,TGTGCCAGCAGCCAAGATGGGCAGAACTCCTACAATGAGCAGTTCTTC,CASSQDGQNSYNEQFF
TRBJ2-1,NA,TRBV6-5,NA,15,TGTGCCAGCGGTTATAGGCAGGGGCTCTACAATGAGCAGTTCTTC,CASGYRQGLYNEQFF
TRBJ2-1,TRBD2,TRBV7-3,NA,18,TGTGCCTGCAGTTTAGTACTAGCGGGCCTGAGCTCCTACAATGAGCAGTTCTTC,CACSLVLAGLSSYNEQFF
TRBJ1-5,TRBD1,TRBV15,many,14,TGTGCCACCATGACAGGGTTTAGCAATCAGCCCCAGCATTTT,CATMTGFSNQPQHF
TRBJ1-1,NA,TRBV28,NA,12,TGTGCCAGCAAATGGGGGCTCACTGAAGCTTTCTTT,CASKWGLTEAFF
TRBJ2-5,NA,TRBV2,NA,15,TGTGCCAGCAGTCGTCGGTCCTCCCAGCGGGAGACCCAGTACTTC,CASSRRSSQRETQYF
TRBJ1-4,NA,TRBV28,few,13,TGTGCCAGCAGGAGGGTAGCTAATGAAAAACTGTTTTTT,CASRRVANEKLFF
TRBJ2-1,TRBD2,TRBV3-1,NA,17,TGTGCCAGCAGCCAAAGGTCAAGGCTAGCGGGGAAGAATGAGCAGTTCTTC,CASSQRSRLAGKNEQFF
TRBJ2-7,NA,TRBV20-1,few,13,TGCAGTGCTCGGCTTCCCGGAGTCCACGAGCAGTACTTC,CSARLPGVHEQYF
TRBJ2-1,NA,TRBV28,few,16,TGTGCCAGCAGACCCTACCGGGACCCGGGGATCGATGAGCAGTTCTTC,CASRPYRDPGIDEQFF
TRBJ1-2,TRBD1,TRBV10-3,few,12,TGTGCCACCCGAACAGGGGAGGATGGCTACACCTTC,CATRTGEDGYTF
TRBJ1-3,NA,TRBV6-1,NA,13,TGTGCCAGCAGTGAAGACTCTGGAAACACCATATATTTT,CASSEDSGNTIYF
TRBJ2-2,NA,TRBV6-2/TRBV6-3,NA,15,TGTGCCAGCAGTCCGCCGTTCGCGGAGGTCGGGGAGCTGTTTTTT,CASSPPFAEVGELFF
TRBJ2-3,NA,TRBV20-1,few,15,TGCAGTGGGTCCGGGGTCGGCCGGGTGGTCCATACGCAGTATTTT,CSGSGVGRVVHTQYF
TRBJ2-4,NA,TRBV11-2,many,14,TGTGCCAGCAGTTTGGGGTCTGCCAAAAACATTCAGTACTTC,CASSLGSAKNIQYF
TRBJ1-5,NA,TRBV29-1,few,13,TGCAGCGTAAGGTCGGGTCTCTCCCAGCCCCAGCATTTT,CSVRSGLSQPQHF
TRBJ2-7,TRBD2,TRBV12-3/TRBV12-4,few,16,TGTGCCAGCAGTTTGCTACTAGCGGGACCGTTCTACGAGCAGTACTTC,CASSLLLAGPFYEQYF
TRBJ2-3,NA,TRBV20-1,many,11,TGCAGTGCCTTCAGCACAGATACGCAGTATTTT,CSAFSTDTQYF
TRBJ2-1,NA,TRBV6-2/TRBV6-3,few,12,TGTGCCAGTCAGACCTGGGTCAATGAGCAGTTCTTC,CASQTWVNEQFF
TRBJ2-7,NA,TRBV4-1,NA,15,TGCGCCAGCAGCTACCGGGACCAAGGAATCTACGAGCAGTACTTC,CASSYRDQGIYEQYF
TRBJ2-1,NA,TRBV20-1,NA,15,TGCAGTGCTAGAACCCCAGGGGAGGTCTACAATGAGCAGTTCTTC,CSARTPGEVYNEQFF
TRBJ2-1,NA,TRBV20-1,few,14,TGCAGTGCTTGCCGGGACAAGGTTAACGGTGAGCAGTTCTTC,CSACRDKVNGEQFF
TRBJ2-7,NA,TRBV5-1,NA,17,TGCGCCAGCAGTTTGGGGGCTTTAGGTACAGTGGTCTACGAGCAGTACTTC,CASSLGALGTVVYEQYF
TRBJ2-1,TRBD1,TRBV20-1,few,14,TGCAGTGCAGCCGACAGGGGGCCAGACAATGAGCAGTTCTTC,CSAADRGPDNEQFF
TRBJ2-7,NA,TRBV27,few,15,TGTGCCAGCAGACAAACCGGACAGTTCTCCTACGAGCAGTACTTC,CASRQTGQFSYEQYF
TRBJ2-2,NA,TRBV24-1,NA,13,TGTGCCACCAGTGAAGAGAGGTTCGGGGAGCTGTTTTTT,CATSEERFGELFF
TRBJ2-7,TRBD2,TRBV10-3,many,12,TGTGCCATCAGTCGGACTAGCTACGAGCAGTACTTC,CAISRTSYEQYF
TRBJ2-2,TRBD2,TRBV4-1,few,17,TGCGCCAGCAGCCAAGGCCAACTAGCGGGGAACACCGGGGAGCTGTTTTTT,CASSQGQLAGNTGELFF
TRBJ1-5,NA,TRBV10-2,NA,15,TGCGCCAGCAGTGATGGGCAATATAGCAATCAGCCCCAGCATTTT,CASSDGQYSNQPQHF
TRBJ2-3,TRBD1,TRBV15,few,14,TGTGCCACCAGCAACCTACAGGGGGCGGATACGCAGTATTTT,CATSNLQGADTQYF
TRBJ1-3,NA,TRBV9,many,15,TGTGCCAGCAGCCCTGGGCCAGCCGAGGGGGACACCATATATTTT,CASSPGPAEGDTIYF
TRBJ2-2,TRBD1,TRBV12-3/TRBV12-4,few,14,TGTGCCAGCAGCCCACAGGGGATTACCGGGGAGCTGTTTTTT,CASSPQGITGELFF
TRBJ2-1,NA,TRBV27,many,14,TGTGCCAGCAGTTTAGGGACGGGATGGAATGAGCAGTTCTTC,CASSLGTGWNEQFF
TRBJ1-1,TRBD1,TRBV6-1,many,14,TGTGCCAGCAGTGGGGGGGACAGGGCAACTGAAGCTTTCTTT,CASSGGDRATEAFF
TRBJ1-1,NA,TRBV4-1,many,17,TGCGCCAGCAGCCAAGATGGTCGGGCCAGATTGAACACTGAAGCTTTCTTT,CASSQDGRARLNTEAFF
TRBJ2-7,TRBD2,TRBV3-1,NA,15,TGTGCCAGCAGCTCCCGACTAGCGGGTTCCTACGAGCAGTACTTC,CASSSRLAGSYEQYF
TRBJ2-5,NA,TRBV11-2,few,15,TGTGCCAGCAGCTCCACGAACGGGGGTCAAGAGACCCAGTACTTC,CASSSTNGGQETQYF
TRBJ2-7,TRBD2,TRBV28,few,17,TGTGCCAGCAGCCCGGGACTAGCGGGCCGGAGCTCCTACGAGCAGTACTTC,CASSPGLAGRSSYEQYF
TRBJ2-7,TRBD2,TRBV2,NA,14,TGTGCCAGCAGAGAACTAGCGGGAACCTACGAGCAGTACTTC,CASRELAGTYEQYF
TRBJ2-3,NA,TRBV27,NA,14,TGTGCCAGCAGTCCAGCGGTGACGACAGATACGCAGTATTTT,CASSPAVTTDTQYF
TRBJ2-5,NA,TRBV7-9,many,14,TGTGCCAGCAGCTTAGTACGATACCAAGAGACCCAGTACTTC,CASSLVRYQETQYF
TRBJ2-5,NA,TRBV10-3,NA,11,TGTGCCATCGGGGGTAAGGAGACCCAGTACTTC,CAIGGKETQYF
TRBJ2-5,NA,TRBV5-1,NA,13,TGCGCCAGCAGGGGGCGGATCCAAGGGACCCAGTACTTC,CASRGRIQGTQYF
TRBJ2-3,NA,TRBV5-5,NA,13,TGTGCCAGCAGCTTATCCCGTGTAGATACGCAGTATTTT,CASSLSRVDTQYF
TRBJ2-7,NA,TRBV28,NA,14,TGTGCCAGCAGATACAACAGGGGCGGAAGGGAGGAGTACTTC,CASRYNRGGREEYF
TRBJ2-7,NA,TRBV5-1,once,14,TGCGCCAGCAGCTTGGAAGGTGGCAGCCCCATAGCGTACTTC,CASSLEGGSPIAYF
TRBJ1-2,NA,TRBV20-1,few,15,TGCAGTGCTAGAGCGCCGGGGGTTGGGGACTATGGCTACACCTTC,CSARAPGVGDYGYTF
TRBJ2-2,TRBD2,TRBV5-1,few,19,TGCGCCAGCGGGACAAGGACTAGCGGGGGCCCCAAGAACACCGGGGAGCTGTTTTTT,CASGTRTSGGPKNTGELFF
TRBJ1-5,NA,TRBV10-3,many,13,TGTGCCATCAGTTTACAGGAGAATCAGCCCCAGCATTTT,CAISLQENQPQHF
TRBJ2-1,NA,TRBV5-1,few,16,TGCGCCAGCAGCTTGGATGCGGGTGCCGTCAACAATGAGCAGTTCTTC,CASSLDAGAVNNEQFF
TRBJ1-6,TRBD1,TRBV29-1,few,13,TGCAGCGTTCAGACAGGGCGAGGTTCACCCCTCCACTTT,CSVQTGRGSPLHF
TRBJ2-2,TRBD1,TRBV11-2,NA,17,TGTGCCAGCAGCTCAACCCCGGGACAGGGCATTGCCGGGGAGCTGTTTTTT,CASSSTPGQGIAGELFF
TRBJ2-1,TRBD2,TRBV7-8,many,18,TGTGCCAGCAGCAACCGACGCCGACTAGCAACCACCTACAATGAGCAGTTCTTC,CASSNRRRLATTYNEQFF
TRBJ2-3,TRBD2,TRBV5-1,NA,16,TGCGCCAGCAGCACAGGGACTAGCGGGGTGGCAGATACGCAGTATTTT,CASSTGTSGVADTQYF
TRBJ1-2,NA,TRBV20-1,once,14,TGCAGTCCACCTTGGCCCGCCTGGAGCTATGGCTACACCTTC,CSPPWPAWSYGYTF
TRBJ2-1,NA,TRBV7-6,NA,15,TGTGCCAGCAGCCCCGGGATCCCTGGCTACAATGAGCAGTTCTTC,CASSPGIPGYNEQFF
TRBJ1-1,NA,TRBV10-3,few,11,TGTGCCATCAAAGAGACCACTGAAGCTTTCTTT,CAIKETTEAFF
TRBJ2-3,NA,TRBV3-1,few,16,TGTGCCAGCAGCCAATGGGGGAGAGGGGTGACAGATACGCAGTATTTT,CASSQWGRGVTDTQYF